This record concerns one T cell receptor (beta chain) sequence. The antigen is unknown. This entry belongs to a study of a mutant IDH1 vaccine in newly diagnosed glioma. Looking at the study overall: First vaccine doses came 4-6 weeks after radiotherapy alone, or with temozolomide cycles. Patients previously underwent radiotherapy, temozolomide, or both, and most underwent both.

Profiled with immunoSEQ multiplex PCR; TCRdb holds only in-frame clones, not every one. The sample yields roughly 50,000 clones, approximately 80% seen once. Regarding time point: week 47, end of study. With topical imiquimod, each dose of the vaccine consisted of 300 ug of mutant IDH1 20-mer peptide. The germline V gene encodes CDR1 SEHNR and CDR2 FQNEAQ (reference sequence). The CDR3 consists of 11 residues. Trimming took 5 bases from V and 7 from J, leaving 8 bases between them. The chain employs TRBV7-9 and TRBJ1-1; D gene unclear. The input for sequencing was PBMCs, taken from a glioma patient whose treatment included an IDH1 peptide vaccine. The receptor comes from a woman in her forties with glioma. Some clones in this sample may be carry-over from other donors' samples. This CDR3 is CASSNPGEAFF. The CDR3, as DNA: TGTGCCAGCAGCAATCCAGGTGAAGCTTTCTTT.